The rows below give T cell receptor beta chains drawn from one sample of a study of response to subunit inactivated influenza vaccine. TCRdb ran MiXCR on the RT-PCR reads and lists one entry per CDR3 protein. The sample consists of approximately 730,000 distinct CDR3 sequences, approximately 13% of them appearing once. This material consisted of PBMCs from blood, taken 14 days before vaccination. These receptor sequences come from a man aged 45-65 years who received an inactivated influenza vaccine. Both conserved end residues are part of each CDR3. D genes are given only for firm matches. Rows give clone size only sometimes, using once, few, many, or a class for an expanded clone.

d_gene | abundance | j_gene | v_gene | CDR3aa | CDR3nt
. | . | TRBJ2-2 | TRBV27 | CASSFGFLGAAGELFF | TGTGCCAGCAGTTTCGGTTTCCTAGGGGCGGCCGGGGAGCTGTTTTTT
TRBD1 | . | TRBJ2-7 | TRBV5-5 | CASSMDRVGEQYF | TGTGCCAGCAGCATGGACAGGGTGGGCGAGCAGTACTTC
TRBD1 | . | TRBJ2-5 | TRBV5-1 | CASSQVGTVYQETQYF | TGCGCCAGCAGCCAGGTCGGGACAGTGTACCAAGAGACCCAGTACTTC
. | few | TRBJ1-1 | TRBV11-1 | CASSLALGGNRANTEAFF | TGTGCCAGCAGCTTAGCGCTCGGCGGGAATAGGGCGAACACTGAAGCTTTCTTT
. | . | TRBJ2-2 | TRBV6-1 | CASSRQVPNTGELFF | TGTGCCAGCAGTCGACAGGTTCCCAACACCGGGGAGCTGTTTTTT
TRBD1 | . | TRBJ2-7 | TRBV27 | CASRTGREQYF | TGTGCCAGCAGGACAGGGCGAGAGCAGTACTTC
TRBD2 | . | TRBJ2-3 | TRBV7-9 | CASSHILSGVTDTQYF | TGTGCCAGCAGCCATATACTTAGCGGGGTAACAGATACGCAGTATTTT
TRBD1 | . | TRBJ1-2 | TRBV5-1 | CASSVGQAGNYGYTF | TGCGCCAGCAGCGTCGGACAGGCCGGTAACTATGGCTACACCTTC
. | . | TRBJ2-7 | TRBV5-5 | CASSNVGYEQYF | TGTGCCAGCAGCAACGTAGGTTACGAGCAGTACTTC
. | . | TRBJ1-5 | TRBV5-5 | CAMSTGGVQPQHF | TGTGCCATGAGCACCGGAGGGGTTCAGCCCCAGCATTTT
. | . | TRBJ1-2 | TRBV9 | CASSVGRGYYGYTF | TGTGCCAGCAGCGTAGGTCGGGGTTACTATGGCTACACCTTC
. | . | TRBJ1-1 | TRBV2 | CASRQGMNTEAFF | TGTGCCAGCAGGCAGGGGATGAACACTGAAGCTTTCTTT
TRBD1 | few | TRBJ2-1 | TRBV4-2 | CASSQVYSGTGGFREQFF | TGTGCCAGCAGCCAAGTCTACTCCGGGACAGGGGGCTTTCGTGAGCAGTTCTTC
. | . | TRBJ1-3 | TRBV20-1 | CSARGPTGGAGNTIYF | TGCAGTGCTAGGGGCCCAACTGGAGGGGCTGGAAACACCATATATTTT
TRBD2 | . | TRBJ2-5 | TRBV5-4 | CASSPRSGGPRETQYF | TGTGCCAGCAGCCCCCGAAGCGGGGGGCCCAGAGAGACCCAGTACTTC